The present entry profiles one T cell receptor beta chain with its context. Its cognate antigen has yet to be identified. No per-base quality is available; no much larger clone lies one base away. The sample holds other DNA sequences that translate to the same CDR3. From the cysteine up to the phenylalanine, the CDR3 has a length of 14 residues. The kept DNA is CDR3 alone, 42 bases in frame from the first base. Looking up the germline V gene (reference sequence) yields CDR1 MNHEY and CDR2 SMNVEV. After removal of 3 bases from V and 3 bases from J, the junction retains 2 bases not matched to a gene. TCRbeta CDR3 regions were amplified from genomic DNA using the immunoSEQ Assay, a bias-controlled multiplex PCR. Per the source publication's procedure: Nucleated cell counts per sample were estimated from amplification of reference gene primers within the assay. To quantify the absolute abundance of each unique TCRbeta CDR3 rearrangement, sequence reads were collapsed and filtered. For each sample, productive Simpson clonality was calculated as the square root of Simpson's diversity index across productive rearrangements. Drawn from immuneACCESS, this table holds only the in-frame rearrangements with V and J called that TCRdb kept. Clones are partly lost; checked studies trace under half to an unresolved V gene and leave the rest unexplained. V and J calls and clone size come straight from that table; D and trimming were deduced from the DNA. The sample table contains some 110,000 clones; only one count was recorded for about 89% of them. The leading ten clones occupy 4.5% of the sample.

Collaborating institutions collected whole blood in K2EDTA tubes following their own protocols. Collaborator samples were shipped for TCRbeta analysis as frozen whole blood, isolated PBMCs, or DNA extracted from either sample type. These data come from a study of blood T cell repertoires in COVID-19 (dated by TCRdb to 2018 to 2021). General notes on the study: Samples from collaborators originated in the United States, Italy and Spain and spanned both the acute and convalescent phases of COVID-19. The material from the prospective study consisted of cDNA or gDNA derived from T cells, B-cell-depleted T cells, or PBMCs. Deeply sampled blood TCRbeta repertoires from subjects exposed to, actively infected with, or recovered from COVID-19 were included in the dataset. The repertoires were released in a freely available public database intended as a resource for research on the immune response to SARS-CoV-2. The samples were drawn from the first 160 participants of the ongoing ImmuneRACE study and from roughly 1,300 subjects provided by 6 global collaborators. The sample metadata nearly always contained a de-identified subject ID, COVID-19 status, age in years and sex. Where available, HLA class I and class II types were taken from metadata supplied by the sample provider and were not determined by assay-based typing. Broad study findings and their caveats: Clinical and demographic metadata were provided uncurated, with the amount varying by source and participant.

The chain is assembled from TRBV27 and TRBJ2-7, and 10 junctional nucleotides match TRBD1. What was sequenced was peripheral blood. The receptor's source is a man in his forties with acute or convalescent COVID-19. The DNA sequence is as follows: TGTGCCAGCAGTTTCGGGACAGGGGTCTACGAGCAGTACTTC. This sequence encodes CASSFGTGVYEQYF.